One and the same sample provided the 6 T cell receptor beta chains below, sequenced in a study of regulatory T cells in long-lasting Graves disease. Time point meaning: persistent/refractory GD, antithyroid drugs over 5 years with positive TRAb. There was RNA extracted from PBMCs, and the TCR library was made from it. iRepertoire HTBI primers and Arm-PCR of CDR3 regions built TCR beta libraries. TCRdb re-called the multiplex PCR reads with MiXCR, one entry per CDR3 protein. The data show under 450,000 distinct CDR3 sequences, with 23% seen just once and around 26% held by the top ten. Sequences were derived from peripheral blood mononuclear cells (PBMCs), sampled when the disease was refractory, from a patient treated with antithyroid drugs. These receptors were taken from a female donor with Graves disease.

This chain connects TRBV6-1 to TRBJ2-5; TRBD1 matches at 10 bases. V lost 8 bases to trimming and J lost 5 bases; unmatched junction nucleotides: 23. The CDR3 spans 19 residues. Germline V gene data show CDR1 as MNHNS and CDR2 as SASEGT. CDR3 sequence reads: CASAKSGTGELRPQETQYF. The DNA for the CDR3 is TGTGCCAGCGCTAAATCCGGGACAGGGGAACTTCGCCCTCAGGAGACCCAGTACTTC.

The table lists this clonotype with many counts. The chain has TRBV6-2 or TRBV6-3 and TRBJ2-7; 10 nucleotides agree with TRBD2. Germline CDR1 reads MNHEY; CDR2 reads SVGEGT. V dropped 2 bases and J dropped 2; count of bases not matched to a gene: 9. The CDR3 has 17 residues. CDR3 region: CASSYPTGLAATYEQYF. In DNA, the CDR3 is TGTGCCAGCAGTTACCCCACCGGACTAGCGGCGACCTACGAGCAGTACTTC.

This clonotype was seen more than once but under ten times. The rearrangement joins TRBV9 to TRBJ2-5; a weak D match, TRBD2 (6 bases). Trimming took 2 bases from V and 5 from J, leaving 10 bases between them. CDR1 and CDR2 from the germline V gene are SGDLS and YYNGEE. This CDR3 region has 13 residues. CDR3 nucleotides: TGTGCCAGCAGCGTGTCGGGAGAGGAGACCCAGTACTTC. Its translation is CASSVSGEETQYF.

The J gene is TRBJ2-2, the V gene TRBV10-3, with TRBD2 identical over 10 bases. V shed 10 bases, J shed 7 bases, and the junction held 15 bases outside the gene matches. This CDR3 comprises 16 residues. Germline V gene data show CDR1 as ENHRY and CDR2 as SYGVKD. CDR3 DNA: TGTGCCACTACGCGAGCGGGAGGGCAAGTAGGCGGGGAGCTGTTTTTT. Protein: CATTRAGGQVGGELFF.

At least ten counts were recorded for this clonotype. The J gene is TRBJ1-2, the V gene TRBV28; TRBD1 is a possible D gene (6 bases). V was pared by 3 bases and J by 6 bases, with 17 bases between. CDR1 is MDHEN and CDR2 is SYDVKM in the germline V gene. This CDR3 region has 15 residues. CDR3 loop: CASSFSTGWGHGYTF. CDR3 bases: TGTGCCAGCAGTTTCTCCACAGGTTGGGGGCATGGCTACACCTTC.

The chain links TRBV7-9 to TRBJ1-2, with D uncertain. The germline V gene has CDR1 SEHNR and CDR2 FQNEAQ (reference sequence). The CDR3 runs 13 residues. Deletions cut 5 bases from V and 4 bases from J, with 11 bases between. The CDR3 protein is CASSPPKPYGYTF. The CDR3, as DNA: TGTGCCAGCAGCCCCCCTAAACCCTATGGCTACACCTTC.